The 7 T cell receptor beta chains presented below share a single source sample, sequenced in a study of blood T cell repertoires in COVID-19. TCRdb's table, derived via immunoSEQ multiplex PCR, lists solely in-frame clones and lacks some. The sample lists over 120,000 clones, 75% to 85% occurring once. Sequences were obtained from peripheral blood. These receptor sequences come from an older man who had recovered from COVID-19.

The rearrangement links TRBV4-1 to TRBJ2-5, with a possible D match to TRBD2 (6 bases). Germline loops: CDR1 MGHRA, CDR2 YSYEKL. This CDR3 has 14 residues. Deletions cut 3 bases from V and 5 bases from J, with 13 bases between. The CDR3 bases are TGCGCCAGCAGCCAGGAGGGTAGTTCGGAGACCCAGTACTTC. Translating gives CASSQEGSSETQYF.

As DNA, the CDR3 is TGTGCCAGCAGCTTAGTGTCAGCGTCATCTGGGGAGCAGTACTTC. Its protein product is CASSLVSASSGEQYF. The V gene is TRBV7-8, the J gene TRBJ2-7; D gene ambiguous. From germline, CDR1 is SGHVS and CDR2 FQNEAQ. The CDR3 contains 15 residues. Trimming left V 1 base short and J 7 bases short, with 17 bases between.

V is TRBV21-1 and J is TRBJ1-6; whether TRBD1, the table's D call, matches the DNA was not checked. TRBV21-1 is flagged as a pseudogene. The CDR3 covers 15 residues. The CDR3 DNA sequence: TGTGCCAGCAGCAAAGGACAGGAGCGATATTCACCCCTCCACTTT. It is translated as CASSKGQERYSPLHF.

This chain links TRBV19 with TRBJ2-7; D perhaps matches TRBD2 (5 bases). Trimming removed 3 bases at V and 0 bases at J, with 9 bases between. Germline CDR1 and CDR2: LNHDA and SQIVND (reference sequence). The CDR3 runs to 14 residues. The CDR3 region has the DNA TGTGCCAGTAGTATCGATAGCGCCTCCTACGAGCAGTACTTC. This codes for CASSIDSASYEQYF.

The rearrangement uses TRBV2 and TRBJ2-5; D not certain. The CDR3 has 11 residues. Germline V gives CDR1 SNHLY, CDR2 FYNNEI. Trimming shortened V by 3 bases and J by 4 bases, and 3 bases separated the two germline ends. The CDR3 DNA sequence: TGTGCCAGCAGTGAGGCAGAGACCCAGTACTTC. Translating gives CASSEAETQYF.

The chain carries TRBV29-1 and TRBJ2-3; tentatively, D is TRBD1 (6 bases). Trimming cost V 6 bases and J 5 bases, with 12 bases left between them. This CDR3 has 12 residues. Germline CDR1 is SQVTM and CDR2 is ANQGSEA. Written as DNA, the CDR3 is TGCAGCGTGCAGGGGTCTGGAGATACGCAGTATTTT. Protein product: CSVQGSGDTQYF.

This clone was seen once. The CDR3 bases are TGTGCCAGCAGCCCCGGGACAGGGAAAACAGATACGCAGTATTTT. This sequence encodes CASSPGTGKTDTQYF. The chain combines TRBV7-2 with TRBJ2-3, with 9 bases aligning to TRBD1. V was clipped by 5 bases and J by 3 bases; unmatched bases: 6. This CDR3 region has 15 residues. CDR1 SGHTA and CDR2 FQGNSA come from the germline V gene.